The 28 T cell receptor beta chains below were found in one sample sequenced in a study of CD8+ T cells in alopecia areata. Described treatment: oral pan-JAK inhibitor, 5-10 mg twice daily. Once RNA had been extracted, it was reverse transcribed into cDNA to act as the sequencing template. TCRdb keeps only in-frame clones here, not all; method: immunoSEQ multiplex PCR. In the table there are 270,000 or so clones, roughly 64% of which are singletons. Source: CD4+ T cells sorted from blood, taken at week 24, from a patient treated with tofacitinib. Receptors originate from a human donor with alopecia areata.

This chain joins TRBV9 and TRBJ2-4; 8 bases are shared with TRBD2. The CDR3 runs to 15 residues. V was clipped by 2 bases and J by 0 bases; unmatched bases: 1. Germline-derived CDR1 and CDR2 are SGDLS and YYNGEE. CDR3 sequence: CASSVREGAKNIQYF. In DNA, the CDR3 is TGTGCCAGCAGCGTTCGGGAGGGAGCCAAAAACATTCAGTACTTC.

The gene calls are TRBV10-3 and TRBJ2-3; TRBD1 matches at 7 bases. J was trimmed by 3 bases and V by 7 bases; bases with no gene match: 10. The germline gives CDR1 ENHRY, CDR2 SYGVKD. This CDR3 contains 15 residues. As DNA, the CDR3 is TGTGCCATCACCTCCGGACAGGTCGAAACAGATACGCAGTATTTT. Amino acids: CAITSGQVETDTQYF.

This clone was counted only a few times. The chain recombines TRBV30 with TRBJ2-2; D not certain. The CDR3 has 11 residues. In germline, CDR1 is GTSNPN, CDR2 SVGIG (reference sequence). The V and J ends lost 0 bases and 13 bases respectively, with 9 bases between them. The CDR3 bases are TGTGCCTGGAGTGTACGCGAGTGGCTGTTTTTT. Protein sequence: CAWSVREWLFF. The variable domain in full, completed from reference TRBV30 and TRBJ2-2, reads SQTIHQWPATLVQPVGSPLSLECTVEGTSNPNLYWYRQAAGRGLQLLFYSVGIGQISSEVPQNLSASRPQDRQFILSSKKLLLSDSGFYLCAWSVREWLFFGEGSRLTVL.

The genes are TRBV9 and TRBJ1-2, with D possibly matching TRBD1 (6 bases). V shed 0 bases and J shed 7 bases, with 16 bases lying between them. The germline gives CDR1 SGDLS, CDR2 YYNGEE. The CDR3 is 15 residues long. The CDR3: CASSVEGHRVSGYTF. Here the CDR3 DNA reads TGTGCCAGCAGCGTAGAGGGCCACAGGGTCTCTGGCTACACCTTC.

The V and J genes are TRBV29-1 and TRBJ1-1, with D unclear. Per germline, CDR1 SQVTM and CDR2 ANQGSEA. V lost 8 bases to trimming and J lost 1 base, with 11 bases between them. The CDR3 totals 12 residues. The CDR3: CSLRYTNTEAFF. The CDR3 DNA reads TGCAGCCTCAGGTATACGAACACTGAAGCTTTCTTT. Drawing the rest from reference TRBV29-1 and TRBJ1-1, the complete variable domain is SAVISQKPSRDICQRGTSLTIQCQVDSQVTMMFWYRQQPGQSLTLIATANQGSEATYESGFVIDKFPISRPNLTFSTLTVSNMSPEDSSIYLCSLRYTNTEAFFGQGTRLTVV.

This clone was seen many times. This chain connects TRBV28 to TRBJ2-7, with TRBD1 identical over 8 bases. CDR1 and CDR2 (germline): MDHEN, SYDVKM. The CDR3 contains 12 residues. With 10 bases clipped from V and 2 bases from J, the junction kept 4 bases outside the gene matches. CDR3 in DNA: TGTGCCACTACAGGGGGACCCTACGAGCAGTACTTC. Translated, it gives CATTGGPYEQYF.

DNA for the CDR3: TGCAGCGCCGCGCCGGGACAGGGGGCATCTGGCACCGGGGAGCTGTTTTTT. It codes for CSAAPGQGASGTGELFF. The J gene is TRBJ2-2, the V gene TRBV29-1; 12 nucleotides line up with TRBD1. The germline V gene has CDR1 SQVTM and CDR2 ANQGSEA. The V gene end was trimmed by 7 bases and the J gene end by 4 bases; junction bases not matched to a gene: 13. The CDR3 has 17 amino acids.

This clone was recorded a few times. This chain joins TRBV29-1 and TRBJ1-2, with D hard to call. Germline CDR1 reads SQVTM; CDR2 reads ANQGSEA. The CDR3 loop spans 11 amino acids. Deletions cut 8 bases from V and 2 bases from J, with 9 bases between. The CDR3 loop is CSSGENYGYTF. The CDR3 DNA sequence: TGCAGCTCCGGTGAAAACTATGGCTACACCTTC.

This clone was seen a few times. The gene calls are TRBV27 and TRBJ2-6; D possibly corresponds to TRBD1 (6 bases). Germline lookup yields CDR1 MNHEY and CDR2 SMNVEV (reference sequence). V was shortened by 1 base and J by 0 bases, with 13 bases between the two germline ends. The CDR3 is 18 amino acids. Written as DNA, the CDR3 is TGTGCCAGCAGTTTATTCCAGGGGAGTCACTCTGGGGCCAACGTCCTGACTTTC. Its translation: CASSLFQGSHSGANVLTF. The full variable domain, with the rest looked up from reference TRBV27 and TRBJ2-6, is EAQVTQNPRYLITVTGKKLTVTCSQNMNHEYMSWYRQDPGLGLRQIYYSMNVEVTDKGDVPEGYKVSRKEKRNFPLILESPSPNQTSLYFCASSLFQGSHSGANVLTFGAGSRLTVL.

Only one count was recorded for this clone. This chain's CDR3 is CSVTPGTKEQYF. The CDR3 coding sequence is TGCAGCGTTACCCCCGGGACGAAAGAGCAGTACTTC. V gene TRBV29-1 combines with J gene TRBJ2-7; D possibly uses TRBD1 or TRBD2 (5 bases each). The CDR3 contains 12 residues. Germline V gene sequence: CDR1 SQVTM, CDR2 ANQGSEA. Trimming removed 5 bases at V and 7 bases at J, with 15 bases between.

J is TRBJ1-5 and V is TRBV4-1; D possibly corresponds to TRBD1 (5 bases). Trimming removed 2 bases from V and 11 bases from J, with 25 bases in between. The V gene's germline CDR1 is MGHRA and CDR2 YSYEKL. The CDR3 covers 17 residues. This chain's CDR3 is CASSQFLTRPGIETQHF. The CDR3 coding sequence is TGCGCCAGCAGCCAATTCCTAACCCGCCCAGGGATTGAGACCCAGCATTTT.

The V call is TRBV11-3, the J call TRBJ2-5; D gene unclear. Trimming took off 2 bases at V and 11 bases at J, with 21 bases between the two ends. The CDR3 loop spans 15 amino acids. Germline lookup yields CDR1 SGHNT and CDR2 YENEEA. The CDR3 bases are TGTGCCAGCAGCTTAACTTTTGGAGAGACCGCCGTGCAGTACTTC. This translates into CASSLTFGETAVQYF.

This clone has only one observation. CDR3 sequence reads: CATSRLPPTRSNQPQHF. CDR3 nucleotide sequence: TGTGCCACCAGCCGCCTCCCCCCTACCCGGAGCAATCAGCCCCAGCATTTT. The chain couples TRBV15 to TRBJ1-5; no clear D. From germline, CDR1 is LNHNV and CDR2 YYDKDF (reference sequence). V lost 5 bases to trimming and J lost 1 base, with 18 bases between them. The CDR3 has 17 amino acids.

The chain joins TRBV25-1 to TRBJ1-6; D not resolved. The CDR3 has 17 residues. Per germline, CDR1 MGHDK and CDR2 SYGVNS. V was trimmed by 3 bases and J by 8 bases, leaving 20 bases between them. CDR3 in amino acids: CASSDRRTLKGHSPLHF. The CDR3, as DNA: TGTGCCAGCAGTGATCGCCGGACTCTCAAGGGCCATTCACCCCTCCACTTT.

This sequence joins TRBV4-1 and TRBJ1-1; no clear D gene. Germline V gene data show CDR1 as MGHRA and CDR2 as YSYEKL. The CDR3 is made up of 14 amino acids. V dropped 3 bases and J dropped 1 base, with 9 bases sitting between them. The CDR3 region has the DNA TGCGCCAGCAGCCATCCGGGTAGGAACACTGAAGCTTTCTTT. It yields the protein CASSHPGRNTEAFF.

This clone was seen a single time. The DNA for the CDR3 is TGTGCCAGCGGTAACAGGGGGCATCGGGAGACCCAGTACTTC. Translated: CASGNRGHRETQYF. The chain employs TRBV2 and TRBJ2-5, with 9 bases matching TRBD1. V gave up 8 bases and J gave up 5 bases; unmatched junction bases: 9. Germline V gives CDR1 SNHLY, CDR2 FYNNEI. CDR3 length: 14 residues.

CDR3 coding DNA: TGTGCCAGCAGCTTCGCGCAGGGGGCGTACAATGAGCAGTTCTTC. This gives the protein CASSFAQGAYNEQFF. This chain uses TRBV5-6 with TRBJ2-1; the match to TRBD1 covers 8 bases. The ends lost 2 bases at V and 4 bases at J; junction bases unmatched: 5. The CDR3 extends over 15 amino acids. Germline-derived CDR1 and CDR2 are SGHDT and YYEEEE.

The CDR3: CAWKLGESGYGYTF. The CDR3 DNA follows: TGTGCCTGGAAACTAGGGGAGTCGGGCTATGGCTACACCTTC. The chain has TRBV30 and TRBJ1-2; D is perhaps TRBD1 (5 bases). Per germline, CDR1 GTSNPN and CDR2 SVGIG (reference sequence). The CDR3 has 14 residues. Trimming removed 4 bases from V and 4 bases from J, with 16 bases in between. Together with reference TRBV30 and TRBJ1-2, the CDR3 gives the full variable domain: SQTIHQWPATLVQPVGSPLSLECTVEGTSNPNLYWYRQAAGRGLQLLFYSVGIGQISSEVPQNLSASRPQDRQFILSSKKLLLSDSGFYLCAWKLGESGYGYTFGSGTRLTVV.

Only one count was recorded for this clone. The CDR3 loop reads CAWSRPGSGGYTF. CDR3 DNA: TGTGCCTGGAGCCGGCCGGGATCGGGAGGCTACACCTTC. The V and J genes are TRBV30 and TRBJ1-2; D is ambiguous. Deletions cut 3 bases from V and 8 bases from J, with 16 bases between. Germline V CDR1 and CDR2: GTSNPN, SVGIG (reference sequence). The CDR3 totals 13 residues.

The chain combines TRBV5-6 with TRBJ2-1, with 8 bases fitting TRBD1. The CDR3 is 15 amino acids. Germline V lookup: CDR1 SGHDT, CDR2 YYEEEE. V was pared by 0 bases and J by 6 bases, with 5 bases of the junction left unmatched. The CDR3 DNA sequence: TGTGCCAGCAGCTTGGTTAGTACAGGGGGCAATGAGCAGTTCTTC. Its protein product is CASSLVSTGGNEQFF.

The chain carries TRBV7-6 and TRBJ2-2; D could derive from TRBD1 or TRBD2 (6 bases each). CDR1 and CDR2 (germline): SGHVS, FNYEAQ. The CDR3 has 16 amino acids. The V end was cut by 1 base, the J end by 4 bases, with 13 bases between. The CDR3 here is CASSLGTGASTGELFF. CDR3 nucleotide sequence: TGTGCCAGCAGCTTAGGCACGGGGGCGAGCACCGGGGAGCTGTTTTTT.

The CDR3 is CSVDREADTQYF. CDR3 coding DNA: TGCAGCGTTGACAGGGAGGCAGATACGCAGTATTTT. The genes are TRBV29-1 and TRBJ2-3; tentatively, D is TRBD2 (6 bases). The V gene's germline CDR1 is SQVTM and CDR2 ANQGSEA. The ends were cut back, 3 bases at V and 4 bases at J, with 8 bases in the middle. The CDR3 is 12 residues long.

For the CDR3, the DNA is TGTGCCAGTAGTATAGGCGCAGGGCCCCAAGAGACCCAGTACTTC. Residues: CASSIGAGPQETQYF. V and J are TRBV19 and TRBJ2-5; D perhaps matches TRBD1 (5 bases). Per germline, CDR1 LNHDA and CDR2 SQIVND (reference sequence). CDR3 length equals 15 residues. V lost 1 base and J lost 1, with 10 bases in between.

The rearrangement joins TRBV29-1 to TRBJ2-5; no definite D call. The CDR3 consists of 13 residues. V lost 8 bases to trimming and J lost 2 bases, with 15 bases between them. Germline CDR1 is SQVTM and CDR2 is ANQGSEA. The CDR3 here is CSTRLLIQETQYF. CDR3 DNA: TGCAGCACCCGACTCCTAATTCAAGAGACCCAGTACTTC. Using reference TRBV29-1 and TRBJ2-5 for the parts outside the CDR3, the full variable domain is SAVISQKPSRDICQRGTSLTIQCQVDSQVTMMFWYRQQPGQSLTLIATANQGSEATYESGFVIDKFPISRPNLTFSTLTVSNMSPEDSSIYLCSTRLLIQETQYFGPGTRLLVL.

This clone was recorded only once. The rearrangement links TRBV29-1 to TRBJ1-2, with 8 bases matching TRBD1. The V and J ends lost 8 bases and 5 bases, in that order; junction bases with no gene match: 10. Germline lookup yields CDR1 SQVTM and CDR2 ANQGSEA. This CDR3 spans 13 amino acids. CDR3 DNA sequence: TGCAGCATTCAGGGGGCCGGGGAATATGGCTACACCTTC. This codes for CSIQGAGEYGYTF.

The chain combines TRBV6-5 with TRBJ2-4, with 9 bases lining up with TRBD1. The CDR3 sequence is 16 residues long. With V trimmed by 2 bases and J by 1 base, 3 bases remained unmatched. Germline values: CDR1 MNHEY, CDR2 SVGAGI. The CDR3 reads CASSYGGTGAKNIQYF. CDR3 coding DNA: TGTGCCAGCAGTTACGGGGGGACAGGGGCCAAAAACATTCAGTACTTC.

This chain uses TRBV25-1 with TRBJ2-6; D unclear. This CDR3 spans 13 amino acids. With 2 bases removed from V and 2 bases from J, the gap between germline ends came to 1 base. CDR1 MGHDK and CDR2 SYGVNS come from the germline V gene. CDR3: CASSETGANVLTF. The CDR3 DNA is TGTGCCAGCAGTGAAACTGGGGCCAACGTCCTGACTTTC.

The chain uses TRBV5-4 and TRBJ1-1; 7 bases align to TRBD1. Germline V gene sequence: CDR1 SGHNT, CDR2 YYREEE (reference sequence). The CDR3 is 12 residues long. The J segment lost 4 bases and the V segment lost 3 bases, leaving 0 bases of the junction unmatched. This CDR3 is CASSSGGTEAFF. The CDR3 bases are TGTGCCAGCAGCTCAGGGGGCACTGAAGCTTTCTTT.